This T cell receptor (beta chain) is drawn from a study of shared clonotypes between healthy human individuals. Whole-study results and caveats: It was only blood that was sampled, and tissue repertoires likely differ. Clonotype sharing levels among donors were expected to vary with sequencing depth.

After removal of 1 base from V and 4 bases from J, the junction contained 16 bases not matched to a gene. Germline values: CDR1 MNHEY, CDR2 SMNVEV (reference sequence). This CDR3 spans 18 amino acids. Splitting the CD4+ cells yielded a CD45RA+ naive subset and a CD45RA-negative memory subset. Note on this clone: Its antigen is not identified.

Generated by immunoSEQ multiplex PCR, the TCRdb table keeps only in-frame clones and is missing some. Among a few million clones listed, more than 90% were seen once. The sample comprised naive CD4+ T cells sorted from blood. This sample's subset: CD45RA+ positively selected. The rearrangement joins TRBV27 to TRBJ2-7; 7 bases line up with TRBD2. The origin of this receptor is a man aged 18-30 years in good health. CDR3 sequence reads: CASSLLHSPQAGRYEQYF. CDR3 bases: TGTGCCAGCAGTTTATTACACTCTCCCCAAGCGGGACGGTACGAGCAGTACTTC.